Included here is one T cell receptor (beta chain) sequence, with context. The antigen is undetermined. The study reverse transcribed the entire isolated RNA, so it sequenced expressed TCRB transcripts. Profiled with immunoSEQ multiplex PCR; TCRdb holds only in-frame clones, not every one. The sample has some 700,000 clones; around an eighth are singletons. This record comes from a study of beta chain features in type 1 diabetes. Study-wide results and caveats: Among all four CD4+ subsets, Type 1 diabetes patients had TCRB CDR3s that were moderately but significantly shorter. Junctions at VDJ sites from type 1 diabetes patients had fewer insertions and more deletions.

The germline V gene encodes CDR1 MRHNA and CDR2 SNTAGT. This CDR3 has 15 amino acids. Trimming stripped 7 bases from V and 0 bases from J, with 13 bases between. This clonotype was obtained from a man between 18 and 29 years old with type 1 diabetes. The chain carries TRBV6-4 and TRBJ1-3; D is uncertain. Sequencing was carried out using naive CD4+ T cells from blood. CDR3 in DNA: TGTGCCAGCAAGGCTTCGTATAACTCTGGAAACACCATATATTTT. This codes for CASKASYNSGNTIYF.